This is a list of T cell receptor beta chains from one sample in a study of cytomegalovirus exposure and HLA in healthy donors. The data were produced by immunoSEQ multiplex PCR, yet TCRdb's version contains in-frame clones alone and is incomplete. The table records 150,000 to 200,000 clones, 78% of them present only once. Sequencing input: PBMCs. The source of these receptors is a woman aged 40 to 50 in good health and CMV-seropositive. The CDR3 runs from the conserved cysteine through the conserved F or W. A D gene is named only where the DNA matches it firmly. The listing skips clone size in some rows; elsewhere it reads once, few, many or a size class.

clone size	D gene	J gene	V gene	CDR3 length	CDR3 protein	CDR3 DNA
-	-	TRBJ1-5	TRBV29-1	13	CSVGPQSNQPQHF	TGCAGCGTTGGCCCGCAGTCCAATCAGCCCCAGCATTTT
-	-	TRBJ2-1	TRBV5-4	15	CASSFGGLNNNEQFF	TGTGCCAGCAGCTTTGGCGGGCTGAACAACAATGAGCAGTTCTTC
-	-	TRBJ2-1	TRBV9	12	CASSASGSEQFF	TGTGCCAGCAGCGCCAGCGGTTCCGAGCAGTTCTTC
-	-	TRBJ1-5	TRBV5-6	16	CASSFSSGGSNQPQHF	TGTGCCAGCAGCTTTTCGTCCGGGGGGAGCAATCAGCCCCAGCATTTT
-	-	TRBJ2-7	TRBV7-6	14	CASSLAEGRYEQYF	TGTGCCAGCAGCTTAGCGGAGGGTCGCTACGAGCAGTACTTC
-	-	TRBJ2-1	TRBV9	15	CASSVRGEGLNEQFF	TGTGCCAGCAGCGTCAGGGGGGAAGGGTTGAATGAGCAGTTCTTC
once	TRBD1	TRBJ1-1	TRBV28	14	CASSTTGGDTEAFF	TGTGCCAGCAGTACCACAGGGGGGGACACTGAAGCTTTCTTT
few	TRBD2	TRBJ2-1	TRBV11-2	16	CASSRIAGRNTNEQFF	TGTGCCAGCAGCAGAATAGCGGGGAGGAACACGAACGAGCAGTTCTTC
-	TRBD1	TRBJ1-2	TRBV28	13	CASSRRTGYGYTF	TGTGCCAGCAGCCGACGGACAGGATATGGCTACACCTTC
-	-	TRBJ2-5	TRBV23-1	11	CASSQFPVWYF	TGCGCCAGCAGTCAATTCCCGGTATGGTACTTC